This TCR beta chain comes out of a study of shared clonotypes between healthy human individuals. Study information: The donor group consisted of a couple of women and a few men, aged 18 to 49. CD4 naive and memory got three plates each, CD8 naive two, CD8 memory one.

Authors' analysis steps: ImmunoSEQ supplied junction-only sequences lacking quality scores, so filtering was different. Repertoires were generated with immunoSEQ multiplex PCR, while TCRdb's copy carries only in-frame clones and drops some. D and trimming come from the DNA, and the V and J calls and clone size come from that table. Here the sample spans 550,000 to 700,000 clones, about 80% being singletons. The CDR3 spans 15 residues. V dropped 0 bases and J dropped 8 bases, with 14 bases sitting between them. The germline V gene encodes CDR1 MNHEY and CDR2 SVGAGI. V gene TRBV6-5 combines with J gene TRBJ2-1, with TRBD2 as a possible D gene (5 bases). This TCR came from a woman under 40 in good health. Source material: memory CD4+ T cells sorted from blood. Subset: CD45RA-negative fraction. The CDR3 DNA reads as TGTGCCAGCAGTTACTCGGGAGAAAATGGCTATGAGCAGTTCTTC. This encodes CASSYSGENGYEQFF.